Reported below is one T cell receptor beta chain. What it binds is not known. The CDR3 sequence is 14 residues long. Looked up from germline, CDR1 is SGHTS and CDR2 is YDEGEE. V was pared by 0 bases and J by 4 bases, with 10 bases between. This sample was taken from a study of T cells in localized non-small cell lung cancer. General study results and limits: There was higher T cell clonality in uninvolved adjacent lung than in tumor, and it was highest there. Longer overall survival was seen with higher T cell density measured in blood.

Repertoires were generated with immunoSEQ multiplex PCR, while TCRdb's copy carries only in-frame clones and drops some. The sample includes under 35,000 clones, approximately 78% seen only once; the top ten take 33%. The V and J genes are TRBV5-8 and TRBJ1-1; the D gene is possibly TRBD1 (5 bases). The receptor was isolated from a male donor aged 60 or over with stage II squamous cell lung carcinoma. The material sequenced was peripheral blood, taken before any cancer treatment. The CDR3, as DNA: TGTGCCAGCAGCTTGGAGTCCAGGGTCACTGAAGCTTTCTTT. The encoded protein is CASSLESRVTEAFF.